The rows below give T cell receptor beta chains drawn from one sample of a study of T cell changes during pregnancy in multiple sclerosis. Method: immunoSEQ multiplex PCR; TCRdb's copy keeps in-frame clones and lacks some. The repertoire includes about 39,000 clones, 75% to 95% of them detected once, and nearly 2% sits in the top ten. Sample: CD4+ T cells from peripheral blood mononuclear cells, taken after pregnancy. The receptors come from a female donor in good health, enrolled as a control in a pregnancy study. The conserved cysteine and the conserved F or W are not part of the CDR3 here.

j_call	v_call	cdr3_aa
TRBJ2-7	TRBV28	ASIPGQGAYEQY
TRBJ2-3	TRBV10-3	AISEGTGGTDTQY
TRBJ1-5	TRBV6-5	ASSYSFRSNQPQH
TRBJ1-3	TRBV28	ASSPTPGNTIY
TRBJ2-2	TRBV11-3	ASSLDPIGELF
TRBJ2-4	TRBV11-1	ASRGDTKNIQY
TRBJ2-3	TRBV18	ASFGLAGVRAPDTQY
TRBJ1-4	TRBV7-6	ASSLESGETDEKLF
TRBJ2-1	TRBV6-5	ASNPGTRSYNEQF
TRBJ2-7	TRBV6-5	ASSLRQGAYEQY
TRBJ2-2	TRBV9	ASSDHGTGELF
TRBJ1-1	TRBV11-3	ASSLGQGSRNTEAF
TRBJ2-7	TRBV4-1	ASSQASSYEQY
TRBJ2-2	TRBV10-3	AISEGGTGELF
TRBJ1-1	TRBV9	ASSVAGNTEAF
TRBJ2-1	TRBV30	AWAPDGLAGIEQF
TRBJ1-1	TRBV6-6	ASSYGGGMNTEAF
TRBJ2-5	TRBV20-1	SAYSGETQY
TRBJ2-7	TRBV28	ASSSPSGSYEQY
TRBJ2-7	TRBV20-1	SALRISEQY
TRBJ2-3	TRBV7-2	ASSVRAGGFTDTQY
TRBJ2-5	TRBV15	ATSRDQGTETQY
TRBJ1-1	TRBV4-1	ASSQLWRNTEAF
TRBJ2-3	TRBV4-1	ASSHPAPGRSDTQY
TRBJ1-6	TRBV28	ASSTGTGINSPLH
TRBJ2-2	TRBV28	ASSLGGEGTGELF
TRBJ1-5	TRBV7-6	ASSLAGGGMDQPQH
TRBJ2-1	TRBV5-6	ASSLWGQSFGNEQF
TRBJ2-3	TRBV5-1	ASSSGTVRTDTQY
TRBJ2-3	TRBV9	ASSVEPGTAADTQY
TRBJ2-3	TRBV6-1	ATGDGVWDTQY
TRBJ2-2	TRBV27	ASSPGLAGGRGTGELF